The 29 T cell receptor beta chains below come from one sample, sequenced in a study of beta chain features in type 1 diabetes. Study findings and constraints: People with Type 1 diabetes carried modestly yet significantly shorter TCRB CDR3s in all four CD4+ subsets.

These receptors' targets are unknown. The authors reverse transcribed all of the isolated RNA, so sequencing captured expressed TCRB transcripts. TCRdb's copy holds only in-frame clones and misses some; the assay was immunoSEQ multiplex PCR. Of around 280,000 clones listed, approximately 16% are singletons. Material for sequencing was naive CD4+ T cells from blood. All receptors derive from a man aged 18 to 30 with type 1 diabetes.

The chain is built from TRBV7-6 and TRBJ2-3; D not certain. The germline V gene has CDR1 SGHVS and CDR2 FNYEAQ. There are 15 residues in the CDR3. The V end lost 5 bases, the J end lost 0 bases, and 12 bases lay between the germline ends. The chain's CDR3 is CASSPGATSTDTQYF. The CDR3 nucleotides read TGTGCCAGCAGCCCCGGAGCGACTAGCACAGATACGCAGTATTTT. The whole variable domain, filled in from reference TRBV7-6 and TRBJ2-3, reads GAGVSQSPRYKVTKRGQDVALRCDPISGHVSLYWYRQALGQGPEFLTYFNYEAQQDKSGLPNDRFSAERPEGSISTLTIQRTEQRDSAMYRCASSPGATSTDTQYFGPGTRLTVL.

This clone came up a few times. The genes are TRBV10-3 and TRBJ2-7; D is perhaps TRBD2 (6 bases). Deletions cut 7 bases from V and 2 bases from J, with 15 bases between. This CDR3 contains 14 residues. CDR1 ENHRY and CDR2 SYGVKD come from the germline V gene. CDR3 residues: CAINPGTETYEQYF. The CDR3 DNA reads as TGTGCCATCAACCCCGGGACTGAGACCTACGAGCAGTACTTC.

This clone was found a few times. The J gene is TRBJ1-5, the V gene TRBV4-1; D uncertain. Trimming stripped 1 base from V and 1 base from J, with 11 bases between. This CDR3 contains 16 residues. Germline assignment: CDR1 MGHRA and CDR2 YSYEKL. The chain's CDR3 is CASSQVPGSSNQPQHF. CDR3 nucleotides: TGCGCCAGCAGCCAAGTTCCGGGATCGAGCAATCAGCCCCAGCATTTT.

This clone has just a few counts. The chain employs TRBV18 and TRBJ1-2, with TRBD1 as a possible D gene (5 bases). The germline V gene encodes CDR1 KGHSH and CDR2 LQKENI. This CDR3 has 12 amino acids. V lost 4 bases, J lost 8 bases, and 11 bases lay in between. CDR3 loop: CASSQGSEGYTF. The DNA for the CDR3 is TGTGCCAGCTCACAGGGGTCAGAAGGCTACACCTTC. The variable domain in full, completed from reference TRBV18 and TRBJ1-2, reads NAGVMQNPRHLVRRRGQEARLRCSPMKGHSHVYWYRQLPEEGLKFMVYLQKENIIDESGMPKERFSAEFPKEGPSILRIQQVVRGDSAAYFCASSQGSEGYTFGSGTRLTVV.

The J gene is TRBJ2-7, the V gene TRBV5-6, with unresolved D. Germline V gene data show CDR1 as SGHDT and CDR2 as YYEEEE. V lost 6 bases and J lost 2, with 15 bases in between. This CDR3 spans 14 amino acids. CDR3 loop: CASTFLSAAYEQYF. CDR3 DNA: TGTGCCAGCACCTTCCTCTCGGCGGCCTACGAGCAGTACTTC. The whole variable domain, remainder taken from reference TRBV5-6 and TRBJ2-7, is DAGVTQSPTHLIKTRGQQVTLRCSPKSGHDTVSWYQQALGQGPQFIFQYYEEEERQRGNFPDRFSGHQFPNYSSELNVNALLLGDSALYLCASTFLSAAYEQYFGPGTRLTVT.

This rearrangement joins TRBV5-5 to TRBJ2-3; D is unresolved. V lost 3 bases, J lost 4 bases, and 9 bases lay in between. CDR1 is SGHKS and CDR2 is YYEKEE in the germline V gene (reference sequence). This CDR3 spans 13 amino acids. CDR3 residues: CASSSLVADTQYF. The DNA of the CDR3 is TGTGCCAGCAGCTCTCTCGTCGCAGATACGCAGTATTTT.

The chain links TRBV7-9 to TRBJ2-2; TRBD2 might be the D (6 bases). Trimming cost V 0 bases and J 5 bases, with 19 bases left between them. This CDR3 has 18 residues. Germline loops: CDR1 SEHNR, CDR2 FQNEAQ (reference sequence). Here the CDR3 DNA reads TGTGCCAGCAGCTTAGCCTCCTCCGGGACGGAGGGAACCGGGGAGCTGTTTTTT. Its translation is CASSLASSGTEGTGELFF. Full variable domain (rest looked up from reference TRBV7-9 and TRBJ2-2): DTGVSQNPRHKITKRGQNVTFRCDPISEHNRLYWYRQTLGQGPEFLTYFQNEAQLEKSRLLSDRFSAERPKGSFSTLEIQRTEQGDSAMYLCASSLASSGTEGTGELFFGEGSRLTVL.

The CDR3 here is CACGRDSNQPQHF. CDR3 nucleotides: TGTGCCTGCGGCAGGGATAGCAATCAGCCCCAGCATTTT. This chain joins TRBV30 and TRBJ1-5; the D gene is possibly TRBD1 (5 bases). V shed 6 bases and J shed 0 bases, with 9 bases lying between them. This CDR3 has 13 residues. Germline V lookup: CDR1 GTSNPN, CDR2 SVGIG (reference sequence).

The V gene is TRBV29-1, the J gene TRBJ1-4, with no clear D. Trimming shortened V by 3 bases and J by 6 bases, and 14 bases separated the two germline ends. In germline, CDR1 is SQVTM, CDR2 ANQGSEA. The CDR3 spans 14 residues. CDR3 amino acids: CSVEDTGRDEKLFF. CDR3 sequence (DNA): TGCAGCGTTGAGGATACCGGGAGGGATGAAAAACTGTTTTTT.

This clone has just a few counts. V and J are TRBV27 and TRBJ1-2; 10 nucleotides agree with TRBD1. Germline V gene sequence: CDR1 MNHEY, CDR2 SMNVEV (reference sequence). CDR3 length: 14 amino acids. V gave up 2 bases and J gave up 7 bases; unmatched junction bases: 4. CDR3 sequence reads: CASSLGQGGSGYTF. CDR3 DNA sequence: TGTGCCAGCAGTTTAGGACAGGGGGGAAGTGGCTACACCTTC.

This clone was detected a few times. This chain uses TRBV6-6 with TRBJ2-7; possible D gene TRBD1, 6 bases. Between the trimmed V and J ends, which lost 5 bases and 9 bases, there was a span of 14 bases. This CDR3 contains 12 residues. Germline V gene data show CDR1 as MNHNY and CDR2 as SVGAGI (reference sequence). CDR3 in amino acids: CASSRDIARQYF. In DNA form, the CDR3 reads TGTGCCAGCAGTCGGGACATAGCAAGGCAGTACTTC.

This clone was seen a few times. The rearrangement uses TRBV28 and TRBJ1-2, with D possibly being TRBD1 (5 bases). The V gene lost 2 bases and the J gene lost 4 bases, with 11 bases spanning the gap. The CDR3 covers 14 residues. Looked up from germline, CDR1 is MDHEN and CDR2 is SYDVKM. CDR3 in amino acids: CASSLLTGSYGYTF. The CDR3 coding sequence is TGTGCCAGCAGTTTACTTACAGGCTCCTATGGCTACACCTTC.

The rearrangement joins TRBV19 to TRBJ2-4, with D possibly matching TRBD2 (6 bases). V shed 10 bases and J shed 0 bases, with 13 bases lying between them. The CDR3 extends over 14 amino acids. The germline gives CDR1 LNHDA, CDR2 SQIVND (reference sequence). The CDR3 region is CATSGLLAKNIQYF. The CDR3, as DNA: TGTGCCACCTCGGGACTGCTAGCCAAAAACATTCAGTACTTC.

This clone showed up just a few times. DNA of the CDR3: TGTGCCAGCAGCTTAGTGGGGCCTCACGAGCAGTACTTC. Translated: CASSLVGPHEQYF. This sequence joins TRBV11-2 and TRBJ2-7, with D possibly TRBD1 on 5 matching bases. Trimming took off 1 base at V and 5 bases at J, with 9 bases between the two ends. The length of the CDR3 is 13 residues. Germline V gene sequence: CDR1 SGHAT, CDR2 FQNNGV.

This sequence joins TRBV5-1 and TRBJ2-5; 7 bases line up with TRBD2. J was trimmed by 5 bases and V by 0 bases; bases with no gene match: 7. This CDR3 region has 15 residues. Germline V gives CDR1 SGHRS, CDR2 YFSETQ. The DNA for the CDR3 is TGCGCCAGCAGCTTGGCTCTGACTAGCCGGGAGACCCAGTACTTC. This encodes CASSLALTSRETQYF.

This clone was picked up a small number of times. The CDR3 loop is CASSSLTDTQYF. In nucleotides, the CDR3 is TGTGCCAGCAGCTCGTTAACAGATACGCAGTATTTT. V usage is TRBV11-2 and J usage is TRBJ2-3; D gene uncertain. Germline-derived CDR1 and CDR2 are SGHAT and FQNNGV. V lost 4 bases to trimming and J lost 3 bases, with 5 bases between them. CDR3 length equals 12 residues.

In its sample, this clone was seen a few times. V usage is TRBV28 and J usage is TRBJ2-1; possible D gene TRBD1, 6 bases. Germline-derived CDR1 and CDR2 are MDHEN and SYDVKM. Trimming pared 6 bases from V and 0 bases from J, leaving 12 bases between. There are 15 residues in the CDR3. CDR3 nucleotides: TGTGCCAGCAGGGTTGCAGGGGACTCCTACAATGAGCAGTTCTTC. Translated: CASRVAGDSYNEQFF.

Only a few counts were recorded for this clone. The rearrangement links TRBV14 to TRBJ1-6, with D perhaps matching TRBD1 (5 bases). This CDR3 has 16 residues. CDR1 SGHDN and CDR2 FVKESK come from the germline V gene. With 0 bases removed from V and 7 bases from J, the gap between germline ends came to 13 bases. CDR3 sequence: CASSQDIGEGNSPLHF. In DNA, the CDR3 is TGTGCCAGCAGCCAAGATATAGGGGAGGGGAATTCACCCCTCCACTTT.

About this clone: In the same sample, other DNA sequences code for this CDR3. This chain joins TRBV9 and TRBJ2-7; 7 nucleotides agree with TRBD2. Trimming at V came to 2 bases and at J to 3 bases, leaving 8 bases not matched to a gene. CDR3 length: 15 residues. Per germline, CDR1 SGDLS and CDR2 YYNGEE. The CDR3 DNA reads TGTGCCAGCAGCGTTGGGGCGGGGGAGCTCTACGAGCAGTACTTC. Protein: CASSVGAGELYEQYF.

The rearrangement links TRBV10-3 to TRBJ2-3; weak D call: TRBD2 (6 bases). This CDR3 region has 14 residues. Germline CDR1 reads ENHRY; CDR2 reads SYGVKD. V lost 10 bases to trimming and J lost 4 bases, with 18 bases between them. The CDR3 DNA sequence: TGTGCCACTACTTACGGGGGAGGCGCAGATACGCAGTATTTT. Its translation is CATTYGGGADTQYF.

The chain uses TRBV5-4 and TRBJ2-5; D perhaps matches TRBD1 (7 bases). V was shortened by 4 bases and J by 2 bases, with 15 bases between the two germline ends. The germline gives CDR1 SGHNT, CDR2 YYREEE (reference sequence). The CDR3 spans 15 residues. The CDR3 reads CASSTRQGLQETQYF. In DNA, the CDR3 is TGTGCCAGCAGCACGCGACAGGGACTTCAAGAGACCCAGTACTTC.

The rearrangement links TRBV28 to TRBJ2-7, with 11 nucleotides matching TRBD1. Germline V gene lookup returns CDR1 MDHEN and CDR2 SYDVKM. The CDR3 is 17 residues long. J lost 2 bases, V lost 1 base, and 7 bases had no gene match. In DNA, the CDR3 is TGTGCCAGCAGTTTATTAGGGACAGGGGGTAGAGCCTACGAGCAGTACTTC. Amino acids: CASSLLGTGGRAYEQYF.

V and J are TRBV7-6 and TRBJ1-5; TRBD1 agrees at 7 bases. The V and J ends lost 0 bases and 7 bases, in that order; junction bases with no gene match: 6. Germline values: CDR1 SGHVS, CDR2 FNYEAQ. This CDR3 has 15 amino acids. The CDR3 DNA reads as TGTGCCAGCAGCTTAGCGCCCACAGGGGAACAGCCCCAGCATTTT. Its translation: CASSLAPTGEQPQHF.

There are a few counts of this clone. The chain employs TRBV7-9 and TRBJ2-3; 8 bases match TRBD2. From germline, CDR1 is SEHNR and CDR2 FQNEAQ (reference sequence). V was clipped by 6 bases and J by 4 bases; unmatched bases: 3. The CDR3 is 13 amino acids. In DNA form, the CDR3 reads TGTGCCAGCAGGACGGGGGGGGCAGATACGCAGTATTTT. This gives the protein CASRTGGADTQYF.

The chain is built from TRBV9 and TRBJ1-2, with 7 bases that match TRBD1. Germline V gives CDR1 SGDLS, CDR2 YYNGEE. The CDR3 covers 13 residues. V lost 5 bases to trimming and J lost 3 bases; unmatched junction nucleotides: 4. CDR3 sequence reads: CASSSRGHYGYTF. In nucleotides, the CDR3 is TGTGCCAGCAGTTCGAGGGGGCACTATGGCTACACCTTC.

This clone was observed a few times. The gene calls are TRBV5-4 and TRBJ1-1; D remains ambiguous. The germline V gene has CDR1 SGHNT and CDR2 YYREEE (reference sequence). V was pared by 4 bases and J by 0 bases, with 7 bases between. There are 13 residues in the CDR3. As DNA, the CDR3 is TGTGCCAGCAGCCCGGAGATGAACACTGAAGCTTTCTTT. It yields the protein CASSPEMNTEAFF.

CDR3 DNA sequence: TGTGCCAGCAGCAAAGCGAGGGGGCCCCACGAGCAGTACTTC. Amino acids: CASSKARGPHEQYF. The chain combines TRBV21-1 with TRBJ2-7; the DNA was not compared with TRBD1, the D call given in the table. TRBV21-1 is a pseudogene. The CDR3 length is 14 residues.

The J gene is TRBJ2-3, the V gene TRBV5-6, with a possible D match to TRBD2 (6 bases). Germline CDR1 is SGHDT and CDR2 is YYEEEE. Trimming pared 1 base from V and 2 bases from J, leaving 17 bases between. The CDR3 has 17 residues. CDR3 residues: CASSLFYGGGVTDTQYF. DNA of the CDR3: TGTGCCAGCAGCTTGTTCTACGGCGGAGGGGTCACAGATACGCAGTATTTT.

This chain links TRBV2 with TRBJ2-2, with D possibly being TRBD2 (6 bases). This CDR3 is built from 14 residues. The V and J ends lost 2 bases and 3 bases respectively, with 7 bases between them. In germline, CDR1 is SNHLY, CDR2 FYNNEI. CDR3 DNA: TGTGCCAGCAGTGAACTAGCGTACACCGGGGAGCTGTTTTTT. This encodes CASSELAYTGELFF.